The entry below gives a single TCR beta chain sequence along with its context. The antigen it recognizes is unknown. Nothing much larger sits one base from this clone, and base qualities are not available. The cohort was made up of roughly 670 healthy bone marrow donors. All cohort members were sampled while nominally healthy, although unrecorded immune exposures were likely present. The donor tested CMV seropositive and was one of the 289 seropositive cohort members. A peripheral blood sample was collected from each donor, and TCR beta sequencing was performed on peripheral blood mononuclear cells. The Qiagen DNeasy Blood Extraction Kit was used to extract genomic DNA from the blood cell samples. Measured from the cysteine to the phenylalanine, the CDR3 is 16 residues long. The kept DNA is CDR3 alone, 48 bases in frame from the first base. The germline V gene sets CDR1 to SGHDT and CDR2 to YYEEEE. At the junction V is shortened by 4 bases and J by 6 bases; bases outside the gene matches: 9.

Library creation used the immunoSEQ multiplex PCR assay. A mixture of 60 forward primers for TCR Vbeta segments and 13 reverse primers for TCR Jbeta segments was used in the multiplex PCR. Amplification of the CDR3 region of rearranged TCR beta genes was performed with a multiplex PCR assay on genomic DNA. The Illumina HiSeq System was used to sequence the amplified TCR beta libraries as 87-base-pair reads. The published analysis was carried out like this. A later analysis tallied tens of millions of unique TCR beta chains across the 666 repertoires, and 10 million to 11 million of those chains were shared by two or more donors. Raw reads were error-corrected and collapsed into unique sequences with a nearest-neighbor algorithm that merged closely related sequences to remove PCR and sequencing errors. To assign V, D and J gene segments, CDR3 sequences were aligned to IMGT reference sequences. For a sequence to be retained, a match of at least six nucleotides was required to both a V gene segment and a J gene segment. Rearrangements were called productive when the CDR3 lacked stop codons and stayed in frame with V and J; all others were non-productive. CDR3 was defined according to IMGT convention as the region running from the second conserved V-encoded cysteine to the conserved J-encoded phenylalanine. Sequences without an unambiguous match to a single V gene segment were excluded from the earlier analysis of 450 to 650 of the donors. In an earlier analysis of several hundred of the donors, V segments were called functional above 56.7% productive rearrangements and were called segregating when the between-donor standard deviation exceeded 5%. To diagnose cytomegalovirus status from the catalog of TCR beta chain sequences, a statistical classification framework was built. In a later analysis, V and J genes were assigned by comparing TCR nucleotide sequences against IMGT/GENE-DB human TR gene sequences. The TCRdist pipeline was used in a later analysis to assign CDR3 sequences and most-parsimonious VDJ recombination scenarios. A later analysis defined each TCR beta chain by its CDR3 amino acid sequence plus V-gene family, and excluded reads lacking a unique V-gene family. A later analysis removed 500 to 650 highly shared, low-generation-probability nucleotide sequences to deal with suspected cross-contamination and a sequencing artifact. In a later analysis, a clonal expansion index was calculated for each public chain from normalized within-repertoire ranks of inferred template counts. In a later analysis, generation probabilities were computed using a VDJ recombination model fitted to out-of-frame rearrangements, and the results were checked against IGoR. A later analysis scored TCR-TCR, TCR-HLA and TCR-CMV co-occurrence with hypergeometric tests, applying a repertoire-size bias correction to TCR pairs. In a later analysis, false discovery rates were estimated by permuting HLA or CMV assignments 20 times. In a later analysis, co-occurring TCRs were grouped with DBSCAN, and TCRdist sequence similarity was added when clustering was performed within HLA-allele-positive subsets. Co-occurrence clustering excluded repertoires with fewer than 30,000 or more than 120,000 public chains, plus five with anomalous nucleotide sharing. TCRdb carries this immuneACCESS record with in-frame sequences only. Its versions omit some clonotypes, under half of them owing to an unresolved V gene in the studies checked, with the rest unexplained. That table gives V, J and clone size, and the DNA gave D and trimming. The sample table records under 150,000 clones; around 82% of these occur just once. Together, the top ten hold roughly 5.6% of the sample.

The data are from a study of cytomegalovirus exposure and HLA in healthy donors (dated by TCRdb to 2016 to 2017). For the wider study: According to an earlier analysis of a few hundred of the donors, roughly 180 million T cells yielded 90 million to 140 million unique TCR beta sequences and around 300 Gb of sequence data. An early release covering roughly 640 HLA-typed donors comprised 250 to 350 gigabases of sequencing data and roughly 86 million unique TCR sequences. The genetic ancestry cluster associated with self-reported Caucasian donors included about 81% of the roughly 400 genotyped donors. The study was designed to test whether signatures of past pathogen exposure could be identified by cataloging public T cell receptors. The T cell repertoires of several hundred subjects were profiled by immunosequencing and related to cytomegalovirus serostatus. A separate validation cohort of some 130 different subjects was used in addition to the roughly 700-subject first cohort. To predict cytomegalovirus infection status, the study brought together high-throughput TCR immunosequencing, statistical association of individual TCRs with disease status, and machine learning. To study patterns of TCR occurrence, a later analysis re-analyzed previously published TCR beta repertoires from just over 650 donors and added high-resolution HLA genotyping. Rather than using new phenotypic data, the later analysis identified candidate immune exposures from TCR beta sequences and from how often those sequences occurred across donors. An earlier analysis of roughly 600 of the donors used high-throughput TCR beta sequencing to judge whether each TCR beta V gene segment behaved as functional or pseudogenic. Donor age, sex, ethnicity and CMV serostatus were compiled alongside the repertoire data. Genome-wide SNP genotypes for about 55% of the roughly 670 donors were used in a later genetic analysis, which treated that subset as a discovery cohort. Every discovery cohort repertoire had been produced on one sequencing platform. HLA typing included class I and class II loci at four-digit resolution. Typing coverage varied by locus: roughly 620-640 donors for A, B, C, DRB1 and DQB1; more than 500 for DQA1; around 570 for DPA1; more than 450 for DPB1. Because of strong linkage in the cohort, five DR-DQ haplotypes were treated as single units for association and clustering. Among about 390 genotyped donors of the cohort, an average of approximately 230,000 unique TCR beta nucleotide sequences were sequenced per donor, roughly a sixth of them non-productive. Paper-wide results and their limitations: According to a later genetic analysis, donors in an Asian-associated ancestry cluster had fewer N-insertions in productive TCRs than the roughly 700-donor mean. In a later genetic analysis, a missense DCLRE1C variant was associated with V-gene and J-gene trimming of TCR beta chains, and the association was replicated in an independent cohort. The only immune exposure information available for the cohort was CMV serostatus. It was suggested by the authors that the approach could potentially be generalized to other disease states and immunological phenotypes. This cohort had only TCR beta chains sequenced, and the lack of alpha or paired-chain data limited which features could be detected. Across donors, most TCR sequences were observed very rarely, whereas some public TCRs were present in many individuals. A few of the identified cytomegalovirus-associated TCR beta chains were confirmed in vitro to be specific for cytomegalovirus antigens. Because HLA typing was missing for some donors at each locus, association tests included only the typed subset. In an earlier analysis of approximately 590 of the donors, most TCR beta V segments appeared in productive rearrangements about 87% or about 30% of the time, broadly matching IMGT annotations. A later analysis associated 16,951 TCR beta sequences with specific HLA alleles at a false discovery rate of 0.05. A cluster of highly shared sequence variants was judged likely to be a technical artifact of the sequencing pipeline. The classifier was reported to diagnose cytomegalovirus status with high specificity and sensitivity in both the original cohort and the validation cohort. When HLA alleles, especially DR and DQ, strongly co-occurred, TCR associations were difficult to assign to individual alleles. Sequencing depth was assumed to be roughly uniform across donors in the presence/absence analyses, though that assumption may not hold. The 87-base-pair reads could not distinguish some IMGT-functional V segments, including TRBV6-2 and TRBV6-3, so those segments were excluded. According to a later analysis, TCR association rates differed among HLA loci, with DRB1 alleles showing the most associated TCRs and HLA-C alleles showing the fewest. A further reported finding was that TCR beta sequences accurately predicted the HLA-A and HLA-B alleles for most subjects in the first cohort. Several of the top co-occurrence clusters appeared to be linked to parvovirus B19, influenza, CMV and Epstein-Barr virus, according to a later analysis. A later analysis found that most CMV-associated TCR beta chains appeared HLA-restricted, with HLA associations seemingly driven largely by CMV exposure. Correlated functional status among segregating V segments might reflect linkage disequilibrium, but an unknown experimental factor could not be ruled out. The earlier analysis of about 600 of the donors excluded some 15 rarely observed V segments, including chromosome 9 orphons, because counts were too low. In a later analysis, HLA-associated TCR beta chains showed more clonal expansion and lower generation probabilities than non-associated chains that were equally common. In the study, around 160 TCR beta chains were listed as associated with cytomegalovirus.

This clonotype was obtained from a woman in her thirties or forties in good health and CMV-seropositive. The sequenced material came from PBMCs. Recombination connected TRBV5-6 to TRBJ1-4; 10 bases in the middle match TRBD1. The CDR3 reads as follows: CASSASLGTGDEKLFF. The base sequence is TGTGCCAGCAGCGCGAGCCTCGGGACAGGGGATGAAAAACTGTTTTTT.